Shown below are 13 T cell receptor beta chains from a single sample sequenced in a study of blood T cell repertoires in COVID-19. TCRdb's copy holds only in-frame clones and misses some; the assay was immunoSEQ multiplex PCR. The table lists 250,000 to 400,000 clones, around nine tenths of them singletons. The sequenced material came from PBMCs or T cells enriched from blood (not recorded which). Source of these receptors: a man aged 55 to 69 who had recovered from COVID-19.

The V and J genes are TRBV28 and TRBJ1-1; TRBD1 matches at 12 bases. The CDR3 consists of 15 residues. The V gene end was trimmed by 6 bases and the J gene end by 10 bases; junction bases not matched to a gene: 12. Germline V gene lookup returns CDR1 MDHEN and CDR2 SYDVKM. In nucleotides, the CDR3 is TGTGCCAGCAGCGAAACCGGGACAGGGGGCCACGGAGCTTTCTTT. The encoded protein is CASSETGTGGHGAFF.

The V and J genes are TRBV6-2 or TRBV6-3 and TRBJ2-3, with D unresolved. This CDR3 spans 15 amino acids. V was trimmed by 2 bases and J by 4 bases, leaving 13 bases between them. Per the germline V gene, CDR1 is MNHEY and CDR2 is SVGEGT. Here the CDR3 reads CASSYGPASADTQYF. The CDR3 DNA sequence: TGTGCCAGCAGTTACGGTCCGGCGAGCGCAGATACGCAGTATTTT.

The chain links TRBV20-1 to TRBJ1-2; a possible D gene is TRBD1 (6 bases). V gave up 5 bases and J gave up 7 bases, with 11 bases separating them. Germline assignment: CDR1 DFQATT and CDR2 SNEGSKA (reference sequence). The CDR3 consists of 11 residues. CDR3: CSAEGGFGYTF. In DNA, the CDR3 is TGCAGTGCTGAGGGGGGGTTTGGCTACACCTTC.

The chain carries TRBV5-5 and TRBJ2-7, with 8 bases fitting TRBD1. The CDR3 length is 14 residues. Trimming cost V 4 bases and J 3 bases; bases outside gene matches: 6. From germline, CDR1 is SGHKS and CDR2 YYEKEE (reference sequence). CDR3 nucleotides: TGTGCCAGCAGCAGCCGACAGGGGTTCTACGAGCAGTACTTC. Amino acid sequence: CASSSRQGFYEQYF.

V gene TRBV7-2 combines with J gene TRBJ1-6, with 8 bases matching TRBD1. CDR1 is SGHTA and CDR2 is FQGNSA in the germline V gene. V dropped 5 bases and J dropped 3; count of bases not matched to a gene: 9. CDR3 length: 17 residues. This CDR3 reads CASSLRQGPLYNSPLHF. CDR3 nucleotide sequence: TGTGCCAGCAGCCTACGACAGGGGCCCCTCTATAATTCACCCCTCCACTTT.

V is TRBV15 and J is TRBJ1-4; D call uncertain. The CDR3 length is 14 residues. The V end was cut by 3 bases, the J end by 4 bases, with 9 bases between. Germline CDR1 reads LNHNV; CDR2 reads YYDKDF (reference sequence). The CDR3 loop is CATSRGLLNEKLFF. CDR3 coding DNA: TGTGCCACCAGCAGGGGCCTTCTTAATGAAAAACTGTTTTTT.

This clone occurred once. This chain connects TRBV29-1 to TRBJ2-2; a weak D match, TRBD1 (6 bases). The CDR3 has 13 amino acids. CDR1 is SQVTM, CDR2 ANQGSEA, per germline. Trimming cost V 8 bases and J 2 bases, with 12 bases left between them. The CDR3 DNA is TGCAGCACACGACAGGTTAACACCGGGGAGCTGTTTTTT. Its translation is CSTRQVNTGELFF.

The V and J genes are TRBV6-5 and TRBJ2-2, with 10 nucleotides matching TRBD1. With V trimmed by 6 bases and J by 4 bases, 5 bases remained unmatched. The CDR3 is 15 residues long. CDR1 is MNHEY and CDR2 is SVGAGI in the germline V gene. CDR3 nucleotides: TGTGCCAGCAGCCCGGACAGGGGGGGCACCGGGGAGCTGTTTTTT. Protein: CASSPDRGGTGELFF.

The J gene is TRBJ1-1, the V gene TRBV12-3 or TRBV12-4; TRBD1 aligns across 8 bases. CDR3 length equals 13 residues. The V gene end was trimmed by 3 bases and the J gene end by 5 bases; junction bases not matched to a gene: 2. Here the CDR3 reads CASSLDRETEAFF. CDR3 sequence (DNA): TGTGCCAGCAGTTTGGACAGGGAAACTGAAGCTTTCTTT.

As to this clone: Other DNA sequences from this sample encode an identical CDR3 as well. The V call is TRBV2, the J call TRBJ1-1, with D possibly being TRBD1 (5 bases). The germline V and J ends were trimmed by 4 bases and 1 base, with 7 bases remaining between them. The CDR3 covers 13 residues. Germline assignment: CDR1 SNHLY and CDR2 FYNNEI. The CDR3 nucleotides are TGTGCCAGCAGTGGTGACAGGAACACTGAAGCTTTCTTT. This translates into CASSGDRNTEAFF.

The gene calls are TRBV6-5 and TRBJ2-7, with TRBD2 identical over 8 bases. This CDR3 region has 15 residues. The germline gives CDR1 MNHEY, CDR2 SVGAGI. J lost 4 bases, V lost 0 bases, and 5 bases had no gene match. CDR3 residues: CASSYSSSGSYEQYF. The DNA of the CDR3 is TGTGCCAGCAGTTACTCATCCAGCGGGAGTTACGAGCAGTACTTC.

This rearrangement joins TRBV4-3 to TRBJ2-6; D remains unclear. The CDR3 extends over 16 amino acids. The V gene lost 1 base and the J gene lost 4 bases, with 11 bases spanning the gap. The germline gives CDR1 LGHNA, CDR2 YSLEER. The CDR3 nucleotides are TGCGCCAGCAGCCAAGCCCCGCCGAGGGGGGCCAACGTCCTGACTTTC. It is translated as CASSQAPPRGANVLTF.

This rearrangement joins TRBV5-1 to TRBJ2-7, with 8 bases matching TRBD2. Per the germline V gene, CDR1 is SGHRS and CDR2 is YFSETQ. The CDR3 consists of 15 residues. Trimming took 0 bases from V and 2 from J; bases not matched to a gene: 4. The CDR3 DNA sequence: TGCGCCAGCAGCTTGGGGGCGGGAGGCCCCTACGAGCAGTACTTC. It is translated as CASSLGAGGPYEQYF.